These 10 T cell receptor beta chains originate from one sample sequenced in a study of blood T cell repertoires in COVID-19. Clones were read by immunoSEQ multiplex PCR, and TCRdb kept only the in-frame ones, dropping some. The data show over 150,000 clones, 70% to 90% seen once. Sequenced input: peripheral blood. These receptors all come from a man between 45 and 60 years old who had recovered from COVID-19.

The V gene is TRBV9, the J gene TRBJ2-3, with D maybe TRBD2 (7 bases). Trimming left V 0 bases short and J 5 bases short, with 28 bases between. CDR1 is SGDLS and CDR2 is YYNGEE in the germline V gene. The CDR3 spans 20 residues. Here the CDR3 DNA reads TGTGCCAGCAGCGTAGAGATCGCGGGTAAATGGGGGGGCCGGATAGATACGCAGTATTTT. It specifies CASSVEIAGKWGGRIDTQYF.

The gene calls are TRBV11-2 and TRBJ2-5; unclear D gene. The V gene lost 2 bases and the J gene lost 5 bases, with 12 bases spanning the gap. The CDR3 is 14 residues long. From germline, CDR1 is SGHAT and CDR2 FQNNGV. CDR3 DNA: TGTGCCAGCAGCTTAATGCTGACCGGGGAGACCCAGTACTTC. As protein: CASSLMLTGETQYF.

This rearrangement joins TRBV10-1 to TRBJ2-2; 13 bases are a match to TRBD2. Germline V gives CDR1 WNHNN, CDR2 SYGVQD (reference sequence). The CDR3 is made up of 15 amino acids. The V and J ends lost 6 bases and 6 bases, in that order; junction bases with no gene match: 4. DNA for the CDR3: TGCGCCAGCAGGGATGGACTAGCGGGAGCCGGGGAGCTGTTTTTT. Its translation: CASRDGLAGAGELFF.

This rearrangement joins TRBV28 to TRBJ2-6, with 7 bases aligning to TRBD1. This CDR3 comprises 15 residues. The J segment lost 0 bases and the V segment lost 6 bases, leaving 2 bases of the junction unmatched. The germline V gene encodes CDR1 MDHEN and CDR2 SYDVKM. CDR3 amino acids: CASSHRGSGANVLTF. CDR3 bases: TGTGCCAGCAGCCACAGGGGCTCTGGGGCCAACGTCCTGACTTTC. The whole variable domain, filled in from reference TRBV28 and TRBJ2-6, reads DVKVTQSSRYLVKRTGEKVFLECVQDMDHENMFWYRQDPGLGLRLIYFSYDVKMKEKGDIPEGYSVSREKKERFSLILESASTNQTSMYLCASSHRGSGANVLTFGAGSRLTVL.

The chain has TRBV5-6 and TRBJ2-2, with 10 positions matching TRBD2. After removal of 0 bases from V and 1 base from J, the junction contained 0 bases not matched to a gene. CDR1 is SGHDT, CDR2 YYEEEE, per germline. The CDR3 contains 16 residues. This CDR3 reads CASSLVAGGNTGELFF. The CDR3 DNA follows: TGTGCCAGCAGCTTGGTAGCGGGGGGGAACACCGGGGAGCTGTTTTTT.

The V and J genes are TRBV9 and TRBJ1-2; 8 nucleotides match TRBD1. This CDR3 region has 15 residues. Germline CDR1 is SGDLS and CDR2 is YYNGEE. The V segment lost 3 bases and the J segment 2 bases; nucleotides outside the gene matches: 6. CDR3 DNA sequence: TGTGCCAGCAGCGATAGGGACAGGCGCAACTATGGCTACACCTTC. Translating gives CASSDRDRRNYGYTF.

V usage is TRBV28 and J usage is TRBJ1-3; 7 nucleotides line up with TRBD1. The germline V gene has CDR1 MDHEN and CDR2 SYDVKM. The CDR3 loop spans 13 amino acids. V dropped 7 bases and J dropped 3; count of bases not matched to a gene: 3. This chain's CDR3 is CASNSGGGNTIYF. CDR3 coding DNA: TGTGCCAGCAACTCAGGGGGTGGAAACACCATATATTTT. Supplemented by reference TRBV28 and TRBJ1-3, the full variable domain reads DVKVTQSSRYLVKRTGEKVFLECVQDMDHENMFWYRQDPGLGLRLIYFSYDVKMKEKGDIPEGYSVSREKKERFSLILESASTNQTSMYLCASNSGGGNTIYFGEGSWLTVV.

This clone was detected once. The V call is TRBV6-5, the J call TRBJ1-1; 9 bases line up with TRBD1. J gave up 3 bases and V 6 bases, and 2 bases lay outside the gene matches. Germline CDR1 MNHEY, CDR2 SVGAGI. The CDR3 has 13 residues. CDR3 coding DNA: TGTGCCAGCAGACGGGACAGGGACACTGAAGCTTTCTTT. Its protein is CASRRDRDTEAFF.

The J gene is TRBJ2-5, the V gene TRBV5-1; 8 nucleotides align to TRBD2. V shed 5 bases and J 4 bases; nucleotides not matched to a gene: 7. Germline V gene lookup returns CDR1 SGHRS and CDR2 YFSETQ. The CDR3 sequence is 14 residues long. The CDR3 nucleotides are TGCGCCAGCAGACAGAGCGGGAGTGGAGAGACCCAGTACTTC. Protein: CASRQSGSGETQYF.

The chain recombines TRBV5-1 with TRBJ2-7; the match to TRBD2 covers 10 bases. CDR1 is SGHRS, CDR2 YFSETQ, per germline. J was trimmed by 2 bases and V by 0 bases; bases with no gene match: 8. The CDR3 is made up of 17 amino acids. The CDR3 protein is CASSLGSERGGTYEQYF. The CDR3 nucleotides read TGCGCCAGCAGCTTGGGATCGGAGCGGGGGGGTACCTACGAGCAGTACTTC.